This TCR beta chain was recovered during a study of blood T cell repertoires in COVID-19. Study-wide context: Collection of acute and convalescent COVID-19 samples took place in the United States, Italy and Spain. T cells, B-cell-depleted T cells, or PBMCs supplied cDNA or gDNA.

The CDR3 is 15 amino acids. The V gene's germline CDR1 is MNHEY and CDR2 SMNVEV (reference sequence). Trimming stripped 2 bases from V and 4 bases from J, with 9 bases between. Authors' analysis steps: It was from reference gene primer amplification that nucleated cell counts were estimated. Method: immunoSEQ multiplex PCR; TCRdb's copy keeps in-frame clones and lacks some. V and J calls and clone size are those listed in that table; D and trimming were worked out from the DNA. The profile covers about 180,000 clones, with roughly 85% appearing a single time and more than 7.5% taken by the ten largest.

This receptor was obtained from a man in his forties or fifties with active or convalescent COVID-19. The chain uses TRBV27 and TRBJ1-6, with a weak D call TRBD1 (6 bases). The sequenced sample was peripheral blood. DNA of the CDR3: TGTGCCAGCAGTTTAGGAGACAGGTATAATTCACCCCTCCACTTT. Translating it yields CASSLGDRYNSPLHF.